The clone carrying this TCR beta chain has at least ten counts. Antigen specificity is unknown. This specimen comes from a study of T cells in Graves' hyperthyroidism and ophthalmopathy. At the level of the study: Peripheral blood was obtained at initial diagnosis, preceding any treatment.

The investigators amplified TCR beta CDR3 regions from RNA transcripts. A first-round RT-PCR of the TCR CDR3 used the HTBI primer set. Using its own MiXCR run on the multiplex PCR reads, TCRdb lists one record per CDR3 protein. The sample consists of hundreds of thousands of distinct CDR3 sequences, over 12% of them appearing once. Subjects with ophthalmopathy showed a Clinical Activity Score no lower than 3, a NOSPECS grade no lower than 4, and a duration shorter than 3 months. The CDR3 runs 13 residues. Per germline, CDR1 MNHEY and CDR2 SMNVEV (reference sequence). V lost 5 bases and J lost 7, with 12 bases in between. General study results and limits: Appearing also in blood were most of the thyroid clonotypes expanded above 0.001.

This TCR derives from a woman between 35 and 50 years old with Graves' ophthalmopathy. The V call is TRBV27, the J call TRBJ1-5; D gene ambiguous. The sample taken for sequencing was blood. CDR3 sequence (DNA): TGTGCCAGCAGTCAGGCCTCGGAGCAGCCCCAGCATTTT. Protein: CASSQASEQPQHF.